The 24 T cell receptor beta chains reported below all come from one sample, sequenced in a study of cytomegalovirus exposure and HLA in healthy donors. PCR used 60 Vbeta primers and 13 Jbeta primers. Profiled with immunoSEQ multiplex PCR; TCRdb holds only in-frame clones, not every one. The data contain approximately 150,000 clones, approximately 90% of them seen just once; the ten biggest clones take up around 0.93%. Sequences were obtained from PBMCs. The receptor set was obtained from a woman aged 25-40 years in good health and CMV-seronegative.

The V gene is TRBV7-9, the J gene TRBJ1-6; TRBD1 agrees at 7 bases. The CDR3 is made up of 16 amino acids. V was pared by 4 bases and J by 5 bases, with 8 bases of the junction left unmatched. The germline gives CDR1 SEHNR, CDR2 FQNEAQ (reference sequence). The CDR3 reads CASSSLTGSHNSPLHF. In DNA, the CDR3 is TGTGCCAGCAGCTCACTGACAGGGAGCCATAATTCACCCCTCCACTTT.

The genes are TRBV7-9 and TRBJ1-1; D unresolved. Germline CDR1 is SEHNR and CDR2 is FQNEAQ (reference sequence). Trimming stripped 5 bases from V and 10 bases from J, with 17 bases between. This CDR3 contains 13 residues. Here the CDR3 DNA reads TGTGCCAGCAGCAGCCCGGGAAAGGAAGGAGCTTTCTTT. This gives the protein CASSSPGKEGAFF.

V and J are TRBV5-4 and TRBJ2-6; possible D gene TRBD1, 6 bases. V was trimmed by 5 bases and J by 2 bases, leaving 11 bases between them. The CDR3 extends over 15 amino acids. Germline V lookup: CDR1 SGHNT, CDR2 YYREEE (reference sequence). The CDR3 region is CASSSTGAGANVLTF. DNA of the CDR3: TGTGCCAGCAGTTCGACAGGTGCTGGGGCCAACGTCCTGACTTTC. Full variable domain (rest looked up from reference TRBV5-4 and TRBJ2-6): ETGVTQSPTHLIKTRGQQVTLRCSSQSGHNTVSWYQQALGQGPQFIFQYYREEENGRGNFPPRFSGLQFPNYSSELNVNALELDDSALYLCASSSTGAGANVLTFGAGSRLTVL.

The chain links TRBV5-5 to TRBJ1-1; D unclear. Germline values: CDR1 SGHKS, CDR2 YYEKEE (reference sequence). CDR3 length: 14 residues. V was trimmed by 0 bases and J by 1 base, leaving 7 bases between them. CDR3 sequence: CASSLGPGNTEAFF. In DNA form, the CDR3 reads TGTGCCAGCAGCTTGGGGCCAGGGAACACTGAAGCTTTCTTT.

The CDR3 sequence: CASSSQGFRSNQPQHF. In nucleotides, the CDR3 is TGTGCCAGTAGTTCACAGGGCTTCCGTAGCAATCAGCCCCAGCATTTT. The chain carries TRBV19 and TRBJ1-5; TRBD1 might be the D (6 bases). Trimming removed 5 bases at V and 0 bases at J, with 14 bases between. The CDR3 is 16 amino acids. Germline V gives CDR1 LNHDA, CDR2 SQIVND (reference sequence).

The chain employs TRBV7-2 and TRBJ2-7; D gene ambiguous. The germline CDR1 and CDR2 sequences are SGHTA and FQGNSA. Between the trimmed V and J ends, which lost 2 bases and 7 bases, there was a span of 6 bases. This CDR3 has 11 amino acids. DNA of the CDR3: TGTGCCAGCAGCTTACAGGCAGAGCAGTACTTC. Protein sequence: CASSLQAEQYF.

The chain joins TRBV7-2 to TRBJ1-3; tentative D call: TRBD1 (5 bases). Trimming cost V 4 bases and J 7 bases, with 14 bases left between them. This CDR3 has 14 residues. Germline V gene lookup returns CDR1 SGHTA and CDR2 FQGNSA. The CDR3 DNA follows: TGTGCCAGCAGCTCACAGGTCGGTCGGAACACCATATATTTT. Protein sequence: CASSSQVGRNTIYF.

This rearrangement joins TRBV9 to TRBJ2-2, with 11 bases that match TRBD2. The CDR3 covers 15 residues. Per germline, CDR1 SGDLS and CDR2 YYNGEE. Trimming cost V 2 bases and J 5 bases; bases outside gene matches: 2. The CDR3 nucleotides read TGTGCCAGCAGCGTGGGGACTAGCGGTACCGGGGAGCTGTTTTTT. Amino acid sequence: CASSVGTSGTGELFF.

V usage is TRBV4-3 and J usage is TRBJ1-2, with unresolved D. The V gene lost 0 bases and the J gene lost 8 bases, with 16 bases spanning the gap. The CDR3 is 15 residues long. Germline V CDR1 and CDR2: LGHNA, YSLEER. CDR3 nucleotide sequence: TGCGCCAGCAGCCAAGATTCAAGAGTTTCGGGGGGCTACACCTTC. Its translation: CASSQDSRVSGGYTF.

The chain uses TRBV5-1 and TRBJ2-1, with 10 bases fitting TRBD2. Germline CDR1 SGHRS, CDR2 YFSETQ. The J segment lost 0 bases and the V segment lost 1 base, leaving 4 bases of the junction unmatched. The length of the CDR3 is 17 residues. The CDR3 loop reads CASSLWASGGSYNEQFF. The CDR3 region has the DNA TGCGCCAGCAGCTTGTGGGCTAGCGGGGGCTCCTACAATGAGCAGTTCTTC.

V usage is TRBV7-2 and J usage is TRBJ1-2; 8 bases are shared with TRBD1. Per the germline V gene, CDR1 is SGHTA and CDR2 is FQGNSA. The junction had 12 bases not matched to a gene; V was cut back by 5 bases and J by 1 base. The CDR3 is 17 amino acids. The CDR3 is CASSARTGSSGNYGYTF. In nucleotides, the CDR3 is TGTGCCAGCAGCGCGCGGACAGGGAGCTCGGGTAACTATGGCTACACCTTC.

The chain joins TRBV19 to TRBJ2-6; TRBD1 matches at 7 bases. The V segment lost 7 bases and the J segment 3 bases; nucleotides outside the gene matches: 9. Germline CDR1 and CDR2: LNHDA and SQIVND (reference sequence). The CDR3 extends over 16 amino acids. The CDR3 nucleotides read TGTGCCAGTAAGATTACAGGGGCTGGTGGGGCCAACGTCCTGACTTTC. Translated, it gives CASKITGAGGANVLTF.

This chain uses TRBV4-1 with TRBJ1-5; no reliable D call. From germline, CDR1 is MGHRA and CDR2 YSYEKL. The CDR3 spans 14 residues. Deletions cut 2 bases from V and 8 bases from J, with 13 bases between. The CDR3 region is CASSQSLNPEPQHF. The CDR3 DNA reads as TGCGCCAGCAGCCAATCCCTAAATCCGGAGCCCCAGCATTTT.

This rearrangement joins TRBV5-1 to TRBJ2-1; D is undetermined. V dropped 0 bases and J dropped 8 bases, with 9 bases sitting between them. This CDR3 is built from 13 residues. Germline V gene sequence: CDR1 SGHRS, CDR2 YFSETQ. DNA of the CDR3: TGCGCCAGCAGCTTGGGTGACAAGGATGAGCAGTTCTTC. Translating it yields CASSLGDKDEQFF.

J is TRBJ2-3 and V is TRBV12-5, with 8 bases identical to TRBD1. The germline V gene encodes CDR1 LGHNT and CDR2 FRNRAP. Losses at the gene ends were 4 bases for V and 0 bases for J; bases not matched to a gene: 15. The CDR3 spans 19 residues. For the CDR3, the DNA is TGTGCTAGTGGTTCGAGGGAGACAGGGGCCCTTACTAGCACAGATACGCAGTATTTT. Its protein product is CASGSRETGALTSTDTQYF.

The chain combines TRBV7-9 with TRBJ2-7; D call uncertain. The V end lost 5 bases, the J end lost 0 bases, and 11 bases lay between the germline ends. Per germline, CDR1 SEHNR and CDR2 FQNEAQ (reference sequence). The CDR3 loop spans 14 amino acids. The CDR3 DNA reads TGTGCCAGCAGCACCCAGCAGGCCTCCTACGAGCAGTACTTC. Translation: CASSTQQASYEQYF.

The V gene is TRBV5-4, the J gene TRBJ1-1; D not resolved. The CDR3 extends over 13 amino acids. Germline V CDR1 and CDR2: SGHNT, YYREEE (reference sequence). The ends were cut back, 6 bases at V and 2 bases at J, with 11 bases in the middle. The CDR3 protein is CASTRERNTEAFF. The CDR3 bases are TGTGCCAGCACCAGAGAGCGAAACACTGAAGCTTTCTTT.

This rearrangement joins TRBV18 to TRBJ2-7, with a possible D match to TRBD1 (5 bases). The V end lost 4 bases, the J end lost 4 bases, and 11 bases lay between the germline ends. Looked up from germline, CDR1 is KGHSH and CDR2 is LQKENI. The CDR3 is made up of 13 amino acids. The DNA for the CDR3 is TGTGCCAGCTCACTTGCGCAGGGTTACGAGCAGTACTTC. Protein sequence: CASSLAQGYEQYF.

The rearrangement links TRBV7-2 to TRBJ2-7; 9 bases match TRBD1. V gave up 0 bases and J gave up 3 bases; unmatched junction bases: 6. This CDR3 spans 16 amino acids. The germline gives CDR1 SGHTA, CDR2 FQGNSA. The CDR3 DNA reads TGTGCCAGCAGCTTAGCGTCCGGGACAGGGATCTACGAGCAGTACTTC. Its translation: CASSLASGTGIYEQYF.

V is TRBV28 and J is TRBJ2-2; D not certain. The CDR3 sequence is 13 residues long. Germline CDR1 reads MDHEN; CDR2 reads SYDVKM. V gave up 5 bases and J gave up 2 bases, with 6 bases separating them. CDR3 in DNA: TGTGCCAGCAGTCCCCTAAACACCGGGGAGCTGTTTTTT. It translates to CASSPLNTGELFF.

This chain connects TRBV7-8 to TRBJ2-1; TRBD2 matches at 11 bases. Germline CDR1 reads SGHVS; CDR2 reads FQNEAQ. Losses at the gene ends were 5 bases for V and 3 bases for J; bases not matched to a gene: 3. The CDR3 extends over 15 amino acids. The CDR3 loop reads CASSRLAGGYNEQFF. CDR3 bases: TGTGCCAGCAGCCGGCTAGCGGGGGGCTACAATGAGCAGTTCTTC.

The chain links TRBV27 to TRBJ2-5; TRBD2 matches at 7 bases. The CDR3 extends over 12 amino acids. Germline lookup yields CDR1 MNHEY and CDR2 SMNVEV (reference sequence). J lost 7 bases, V lost 5 bases, and 4 bases had no gene match. Here the CDR3 reads CASSALAGTQYF. Written as DNA, the CDR3 is TGTGCCAGCAGTGCGTTAGCGGGGACCCAGTACTTC.

V usage is TRBV4-1 and J usage is TRBJ1-1; tentative D call: TRBD1 (6 bases). This CDR3 is built from 14 residues. Germline V gene data show CDR1 as MGHRA and CDR2 as YSYEKL. Trimming removed 2 bases at V and 2 bases at J, with 9 bases between. The CDR3 here is CASSQWTANTEAFF. The CDR3 bases are TGCGCCAGCAGCCAATGGACAGCTAACACTGAAGCTTTCTTT.

This chain links TRBV19 with TRBJ2-5; 7 bases are a match to TRBD2. The J call may be faulty, since TRBJ2-7 better matches the DNA end. CDR1 and CDR2 (germline): LNHDA, SQIVND (reference sequence). The CDR3 sequence is 15 residues long. The CDR3 DNA reads as TGTGCCAGTAGAACGGTAGCGGGCGGCTCCTACGAGCAGTACTTC. Amino acids: CASRTVAGGSYEQYF.